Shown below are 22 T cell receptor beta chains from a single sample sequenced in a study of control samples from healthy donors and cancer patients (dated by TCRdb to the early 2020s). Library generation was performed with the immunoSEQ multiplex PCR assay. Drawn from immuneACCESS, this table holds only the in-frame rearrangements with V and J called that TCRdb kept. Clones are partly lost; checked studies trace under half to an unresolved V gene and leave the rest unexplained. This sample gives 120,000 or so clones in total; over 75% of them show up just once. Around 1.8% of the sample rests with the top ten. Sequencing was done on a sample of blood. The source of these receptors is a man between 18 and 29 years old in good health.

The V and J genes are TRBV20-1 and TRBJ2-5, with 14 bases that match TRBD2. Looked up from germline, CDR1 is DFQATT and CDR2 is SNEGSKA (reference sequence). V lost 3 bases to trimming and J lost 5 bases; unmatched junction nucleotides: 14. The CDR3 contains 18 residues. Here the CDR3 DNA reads TGCAGTGCTAGTCCCCCCTTGGGACTAGCGGGAGCGACTGAGACCCAGTACTTC. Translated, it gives CSASPPLGLAGATETQYF.

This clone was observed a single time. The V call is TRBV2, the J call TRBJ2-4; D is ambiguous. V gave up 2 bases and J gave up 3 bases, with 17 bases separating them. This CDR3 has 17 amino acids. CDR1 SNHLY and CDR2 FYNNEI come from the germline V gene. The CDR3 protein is CASSEFPGLTDKNIQYF. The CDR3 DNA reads TGTGCCAGCAGTGAATTTCCGGGCCTTACAGACAAAAACATTCAGTACTTC.

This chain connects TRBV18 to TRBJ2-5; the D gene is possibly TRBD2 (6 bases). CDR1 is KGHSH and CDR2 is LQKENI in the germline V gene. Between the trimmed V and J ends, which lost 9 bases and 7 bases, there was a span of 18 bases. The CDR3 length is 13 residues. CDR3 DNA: TGTGCCAGTCCACCGGGCCTGGGGGGGACCCAGTACTTC. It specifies CASPPGLGGTQYF.

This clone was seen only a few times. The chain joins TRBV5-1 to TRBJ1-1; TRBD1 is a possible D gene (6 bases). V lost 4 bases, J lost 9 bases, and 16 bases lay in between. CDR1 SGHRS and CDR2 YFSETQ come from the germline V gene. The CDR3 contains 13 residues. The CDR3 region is CASSEQGGLKAFF. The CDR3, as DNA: TGCGCCAGCAGCGAACAGGGAGGGCTGAAAGCTTTCTTT.

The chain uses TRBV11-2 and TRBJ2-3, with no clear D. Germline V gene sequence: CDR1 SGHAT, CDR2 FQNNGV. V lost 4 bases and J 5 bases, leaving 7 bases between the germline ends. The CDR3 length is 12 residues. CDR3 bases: TGTGCCAGCAGCTCCACTGGAGATACGCAGTATTTT. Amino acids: CASSSTGDTQYF. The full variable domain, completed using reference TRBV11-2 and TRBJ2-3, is EAGVAQSPRYKIIEKRQSVAFWCNPISGHATLYWYQQILGQGPKLLIQFQNNGVVDDSQLPKDRFSAERLKGVDSTLKIQPAKLEDSAVYLCASSSTGDTQYFGPGTRLTVL.

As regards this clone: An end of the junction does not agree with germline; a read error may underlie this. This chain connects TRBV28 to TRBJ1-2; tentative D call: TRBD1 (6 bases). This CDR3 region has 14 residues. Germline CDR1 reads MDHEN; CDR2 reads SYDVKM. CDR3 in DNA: TGTGCCAGCAGCCTTATGGGGGGCGCCTATGGCCACACCTTC. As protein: CASSLMGGAYGHTF.

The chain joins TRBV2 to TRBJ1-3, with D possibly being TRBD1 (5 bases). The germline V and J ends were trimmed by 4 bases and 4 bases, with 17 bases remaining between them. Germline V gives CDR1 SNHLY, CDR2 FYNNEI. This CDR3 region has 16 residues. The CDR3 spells CASSGQGLVSGNTIYF. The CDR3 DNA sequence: TGTGCCAGCAGTGGTCAGGGTCTTGTATCGGGAAACACCATATATTTT. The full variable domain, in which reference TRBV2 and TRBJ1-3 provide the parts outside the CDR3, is EPEVTQTPSHQVTQMGQEVILRCVPISNHLYFYWYRQILGQKVEFLVSFYNNEISEKSEIFDDQFSVERPDGSNFTLKIRSTKLEDSAMYFCASSGQGLVSGNTIYFGEGSWLTVV.

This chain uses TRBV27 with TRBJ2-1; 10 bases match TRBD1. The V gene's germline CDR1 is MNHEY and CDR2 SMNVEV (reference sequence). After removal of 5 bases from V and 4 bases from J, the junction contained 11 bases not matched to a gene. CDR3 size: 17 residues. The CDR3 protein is CASSPSGTGAEYNEQFF. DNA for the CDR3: TGTGCCAGCAGTCCCTCCGGGACAGGGGCCGAGTACAATGAGCAGTTCTTC.

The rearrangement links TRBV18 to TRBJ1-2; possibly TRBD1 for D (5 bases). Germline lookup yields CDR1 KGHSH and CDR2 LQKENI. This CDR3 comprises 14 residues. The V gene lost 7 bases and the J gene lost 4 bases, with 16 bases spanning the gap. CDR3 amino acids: CASFTRPDSYGYTF. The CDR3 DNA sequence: TGTGCCAGCTTCACCCGACCCGACAGCTATGGCTACACCTTC.

The CDR3 loop reads CASSLQTSGRARETQYF. CDR3 in DNA: TGTGCCAGTAGCCTCCAGACTAGCGGGAGGGCCCGAGAGACCCAGTACTTC. The V call is TRBV19, the J call TRBJ2-5; 14 nucleotides agree with TRBD2. Germline V lookup: CDR1 LNHDA, CDR2 SQIVND (reference sequence). V was clipped by 6 bases and J by 4 bases; unmatched bases: 10. The CDR3 sequence is 17 residues long. Based on the CDR3 plus reference TRBV19 and TRBJ2-5, the full variable domain is DGGITQSPKYLFRKEGQNVTLSCEQNLNHDAMYWYRQDPGQGLRLIYYSQIVNDFQKGDIAEGYSVSREKKESFPLTVTSAQKNPTAFYLCASSLQTSGRARETQYFGPGTRLLVL.

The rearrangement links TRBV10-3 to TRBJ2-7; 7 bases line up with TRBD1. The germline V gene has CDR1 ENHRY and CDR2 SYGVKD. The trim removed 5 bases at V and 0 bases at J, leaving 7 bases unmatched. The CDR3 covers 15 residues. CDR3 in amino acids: CAISSDRVRSYEQYF. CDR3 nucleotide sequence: TGTGCCATCAGTTCCGACAGGGTCCGCTCCTACGAGCAGTACTTC.

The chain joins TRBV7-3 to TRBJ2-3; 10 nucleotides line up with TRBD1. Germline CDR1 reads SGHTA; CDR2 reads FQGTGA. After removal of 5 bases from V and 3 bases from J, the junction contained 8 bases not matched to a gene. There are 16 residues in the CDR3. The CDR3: CASSTGTGVWTDTQYF. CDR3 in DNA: TGTGCCAGCAGCACAGGGACAGGGGTTTGGACAGATACGCAGTATTTT.

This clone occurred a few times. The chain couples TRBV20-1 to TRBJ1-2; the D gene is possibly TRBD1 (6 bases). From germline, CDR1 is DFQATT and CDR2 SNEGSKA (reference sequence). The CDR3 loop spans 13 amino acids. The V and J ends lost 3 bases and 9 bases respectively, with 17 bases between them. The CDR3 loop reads CSASPTSGERYTF. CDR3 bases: TGCAGTGCTAGTCCTACCTCAGGGGAACGCTACACCTTC.

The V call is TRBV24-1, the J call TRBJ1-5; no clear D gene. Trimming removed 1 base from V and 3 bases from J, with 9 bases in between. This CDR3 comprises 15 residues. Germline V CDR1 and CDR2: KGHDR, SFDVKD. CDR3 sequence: CATSDFRRVNQPQHF. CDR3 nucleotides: TGTGCCACCAGTGATTTTAGAAGGGTCAATCAGCCCCAGCATTTT.

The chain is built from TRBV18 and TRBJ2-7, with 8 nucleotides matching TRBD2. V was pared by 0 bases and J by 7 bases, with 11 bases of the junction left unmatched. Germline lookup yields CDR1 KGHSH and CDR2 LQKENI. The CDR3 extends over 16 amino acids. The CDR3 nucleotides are TGTGCCAGCTCACCACCGGGCCTAGCGGGTGCAGTGGAGCAGTACTTC. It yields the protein CASSPPGLAGAVEQYF.

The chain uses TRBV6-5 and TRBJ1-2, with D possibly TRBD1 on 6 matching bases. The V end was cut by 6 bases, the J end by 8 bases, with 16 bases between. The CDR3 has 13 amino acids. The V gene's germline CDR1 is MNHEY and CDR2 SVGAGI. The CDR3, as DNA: TGTGCCAGCAGCCCCACCGGGGGCTGGGGCTACACCTTC. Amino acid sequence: CASSPTGGWGYTF.

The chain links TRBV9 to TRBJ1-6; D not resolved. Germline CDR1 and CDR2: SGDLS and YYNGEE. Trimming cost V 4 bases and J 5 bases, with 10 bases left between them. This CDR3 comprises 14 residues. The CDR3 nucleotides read TGTGCCAGCAGCCCAGCCCCCCATAATTCACCCCTCCACTTT. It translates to CASSPAPHNSPLHF.

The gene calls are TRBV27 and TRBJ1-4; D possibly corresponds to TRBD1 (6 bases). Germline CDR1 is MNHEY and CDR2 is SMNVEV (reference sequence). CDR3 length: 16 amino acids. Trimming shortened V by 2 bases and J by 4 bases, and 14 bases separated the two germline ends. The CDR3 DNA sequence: TGTGCCAGCAGTTTAGGACTGGGGGCAGGTAATGAAAAACTGTTTTTT. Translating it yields CASSLGLGAGNEKLFF.

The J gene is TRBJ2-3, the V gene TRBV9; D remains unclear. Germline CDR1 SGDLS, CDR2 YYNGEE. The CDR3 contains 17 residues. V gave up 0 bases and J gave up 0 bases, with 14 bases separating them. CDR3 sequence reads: CASSVDVSADSTDTQYF. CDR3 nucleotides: TGTGCCAGCAGCGTAGATGTCAGCGCCGATAGCACAGATACGCAGTATTTT. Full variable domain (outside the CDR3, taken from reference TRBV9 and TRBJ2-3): DSGVTQTPKHLITATGQRVTLRCSPRSGDLSVYWYQQSLDQGLQFLIQYYNGEERAKGNILERFSAQQFPDLHSELNLSSLELGDSALYFCASSVDVSADSTDTQYFGPGTRLTVL.

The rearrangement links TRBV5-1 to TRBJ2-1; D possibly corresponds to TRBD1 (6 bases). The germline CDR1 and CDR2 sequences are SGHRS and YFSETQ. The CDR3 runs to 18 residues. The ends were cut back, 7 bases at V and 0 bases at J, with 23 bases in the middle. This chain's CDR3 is CASRSTGTILSSYNEQFF. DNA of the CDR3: TGCGCCAGCCGCTCGACAGGAACCATATTAAGCTCCTACAATGAGCAGTTCTTC.

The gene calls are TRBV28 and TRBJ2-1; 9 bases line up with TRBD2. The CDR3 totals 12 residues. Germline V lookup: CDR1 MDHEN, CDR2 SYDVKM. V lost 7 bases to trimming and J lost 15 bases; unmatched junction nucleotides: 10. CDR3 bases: TGTGCCAGCACCACCGATAGCGGGAGCCGGTTCTTC. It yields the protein CASTTDSGSRFF. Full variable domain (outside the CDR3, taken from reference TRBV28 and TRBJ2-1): DVKVTQSSRYLVKRTGEKVFLECVQDMDHENMFWYRQDPGLGLRLIYFSYDVKMKEKGDIPEGYSVSREKKERFSLILESASTNQTSMYLCASTTDSGSRFFGPGTRLTVL.

In DNA, the CDR3 is TGTGCCAGCAGCCCCCGCAGGGAGGGTGGCTACACCTTC. Its translation: CASSPRREGGYTF. The chain is built from TRBV5-6 and TRBJ1-2; tentative D call: TRBD1 (5 bases). Germline CDR1 is SGHDT and CDR2 is YYEEEE. The CDR3 consists of 13 residues. V was clipped by 4 bases and J by 7 bases, with 14 bases between them.